The sequence of this T cell receptor (beta chain) was determined in a study of spatial heterogeneity in lung cancer. Findings and limits, study-wide: Expanded alpha and beta TCR counts within tumors tracked tumor mutation counts. Nonsynonymous mutation counts, ubiquitous and regional, were tracked by the respective counts of ubiquitous and regional expanded TCRs.

The time point is: sample taken at primary tumor resection. Unsorted samples of tumor, nontumor lung or frozen PBMC had their whole RNA sequenced. This clonotype ranks as large (0.1 to 1%). Its specificity is not known. The junction differs from germline at one of its ends, possibly a read error. TCRdb independently ran MiXCR on the 5' RACE reads; one entry per CDR3 protein. In the table there are thousands of distinct CDR3 sequences, over 4.5% of which are singletons. Germline V gene data show CDR1 as KGHSH and CDR2 as LQKENI. The CDR3 covers 13 residues. Sequenced here: lung tumor tissue, sampled at surgery. The sequence was collected from a female donor with early-stage non-small cell lung cancer. The gene calls are TRBV18 and TRBJ2-7; 12 nucleotides align to TRBD2. CDR3 sequence: CASSPLAGGEQYF. CDR3 DNA: TGTGCCAGCTCGCCACTAGCGGGAGGCGAGCAGTACTTC.